The rows below give T cell receptor beta chains drawn from one sample of a study of early stage breast cancer tumors. This table comes from immunoSEQ multiplex PCR, and its TCRdb copy is limited to in-frame clones, with some not included. The sample holds more than 55,000 clones, about 80% seen once. The sample comprised blood. These receptors originate from a person aged 25 to 39 with breast cancer. Both conserved end residues are part of each CDR3. D genes are given only for firm matches. Size is omitted from some rows. Given values are once, few, many or a class for expanded clones.

. | TRBJ1-1 | TRBD1 | TRBV10-3 | CAIRQDRENTEAFF | TGTGCCATCAGACAGGACAGGGAGAACACTGAAGCTTTCTTT
few | TRBJ1-1 | . | TRBV30 | CAWSRGQVNTEAFF | TGTGCCTGGAGTAGGGGTCAGGTGAACACTGAAGCTTTCTTT
. | TRBJ2-7 | . | TRBV14 | CASSQIIQGASQQYF | TGTGCCAGCAGCCAGATCATCCAGGGTGCGTCCCAGCAGTACTTC
once | TRBJ2-1 | . | TRBV7-2 | CASSLGTLQFF | TGTGCCAGCAGCTTGGGGACTTTGCAGTTCTTC
once | TRBJ2-3 | TRBD2 | TRBV10-3 | CATGTSGPTDTQYF | TGTGCCACGGGGACTAGCGGTCCCACAGATACGCAGTATTTT
. | TRBJ2-5 | TRBD1 | TRBV5-4 | CASSLGTGFKTQYF | TGTGCCAGCAGCTTGGGGACAGGGTTTAAGACCCAGTACTTC
. | TRBJ2-5 | . | TRBV25-1 | CASSEGPGSGLETQYF | TGTGCCAGCAGTGAAGGGCCAGGGAGTGGGTTGGAGACCCAGTACTTC
few | TRBJ2-1 | . | TRBV6-4 | CASSDSSYNEQFF | TGTGCCAGCAGTGACAGCTCCTACAATGAGCAGTTCTTC
. | TRBJ2-3 | . | TRBV4-2 | CASSLRLRDGDTDTQYF | TGTGCCAGCAGCCTCCGACTGCGGGACGGGGACACAGATACGCAGTATTTT
. | TRBJ2-1 | . | TRBV2 | CASSKLGLEGDEQFF | TGTGCCAGCAGCAAACTTGGACTGGAGGGGGATGAGCAGTTCTTC
. | TRBJ2-7 | . | TRBV7-2 | CASSLVTGEIYEQYF | TGTGCCAGCAGCTTAGTCACGGGAGAGATCTACGAGCAGTACTTC
. | TRBJ2-2 | TRBD2 | TRBV13 | CASSSGAGGITGELFF | TGTGCCAGCAGCTCCGGAGCGGGGGGAATTACCGGGGAGCTGTTTTTT
. | TRBJ1-6 | . | TRBV30 | CAWNDRSYNSPLHF | TGTGCCTGGAACGACAGGAGCTATAATTCACCCCTCCACTTT
. | TRBJ2-7 | TRBD2 | TRBV5-1 | CASSLRASGRISEQYF | TGCGCCAGCAGCTTGAGGGCTAGCGGGAGGATTTCCGAGCAGTACTTC
. | TRBJ1-1 | . | TRBV6-1 | CASSDPWGTEAFF | TGTGCCAGCAGTGACCCTTGGGGCACTGAAGCTTTCTTT
. | TRBJ2-3 | TRBD1 | TRBV5-4 | CASNEQGAQDTQYF | TGTGCCAGCAACGAACAGGGGGCGCAAGATACGCAGTATTTT
. | TRBJ1-2 | TRBD1 | TRBV7-2 | CACREQGVNGYTF | TGTGCCTGTAGGGAGCAGGGGGTGAATGGCTACACCTTC
few | TRBJ2-5 | TRBD2 | TRBV5-7 | CASSPRTSGGRKETQYF | TGTGCCAGCAGCCCCCGAACTAGCGGGGGGAGAAAAGAGACCCAGTACTTC